What follows is one TCR beta chain and its context. Its cognate antigen has yet to be identified. No clone much larger than this one lies a single base away; base qualities are absent. These data come from a study of cytomegalovirus exposure and HLA in healthy donors listed by TCRdb under 2017. Study-level background: An earlier analysis of 587 of the donors reported roughly 300 Gb of sequence data and 117 million unique TCR beta sequences obtained from roughly 170 million T cells. A later analysis re-examined previously published TCR beta repertoires from over 500 donors and added high-resolution HLA genotyping to investigate patterns of TCR occurrence. High-throughput TCR immunosequencing, statistical association of individual TCRs with disease status, and machine learning were combined to predict cytomegalovirus infection status. Several DR-DQ haplotypes were handled as single units for association and clustering because linkage in the cohort was strong. In an earlier analysis of 500 to 650 of the donors, high-throughput TCR beta sequencing was used to judge whether each TCR beta V gene segment behaved as functional or pseudogenic. Alongside the repertoire data, information on donor age, sex, ethnicity and CMV serostatus was compiled. The study was designed to test whether signatures of past pathogen exposure could be identified by cataloging public T cell receptors. Genome-wide SNP genotypes for about 65% of the 666 donors were used in a later genetic analysis, which treated that subset as a discovery cohort. The later analysis used no new phenotypic data to find candidate immune exposures, relying instead on TCR beta sequences and their occurrence across donors. Class I and class II HLA loci were covered by the typing at four-digit resolution. Among roughly 400 genotyped donors of the cohort, an average of around 240,000 unique TCR beta nucleotide sequences were sequenced per donor, around a sixth of them non-productive. Every repertoire in the discovery cohort had been generated on one and the same sequencing platform. Along with the approximately 650-subject first cohort, a separate validation cohort of roughly 110 different subjects was used. Roughly 300 gigabases of sequencing data and 70 million to 95 million unique TCR sequences made up an early release that covered fewer than 650 HLA-typed donors. The number of donors typed differed by locus, with roughly 620-630 for A, B, C, DRB1 and DQB1, approximately 500 for DQA1, over 600 for DPA1, and 400 to 490 for DPB1. The study used immunosequencing to profile the T cell repertoires of approximately 650 subjects and linked those repertoires to cytomegalovirus serostatus. Among the approximately 400 genotyped donors, approximately 76% belonged to the genetic ancestry cluster associated with self-reported Caucasian donors. What the study reported, not specific to this receptor: Correlated functional status among segregating V segments might reflect linkage disequilibrium, but an unknown experimental factor could not be ruled out. Specific HLA alleles were associated with more than 15,000 TCR beta sequences at a false discovery rate of 0.05 in a later analysis. In this cohort, only TCR beta chains were sequenced, and detectable features were limited by the absence of alpha or paired-chain data. The study gave a list of some 150 TCR beta chains associated with cytomegalovirus. When HLA alleles, especially DR and DQ, strongly co-occurred, TCR associations were difficult to assign to individual alleles. The classifier was reported to diagnose cytomegalovirus status with high specificity and sensitivity in both the original cohort and the validation cohort. A later genetic analysis reported fewer N-insertions in productive TCRs among donors in an Asian-associated ancestry cluster than the roughly 620-donor mean. The authors suggested that the approach could potentially be extended to other disease states and immunological phenotypes. A further reported finding was that TCR beta sequences accurately predicted the HLA-A and HLA-B alleles for most subjects in the first cohort. Most CMV-associated TCR beta chains appeared to be HLA-restricted in a later analysis, and the HLA associations seemed to be driven largely by CMV exposure. A later analysis reported that several top co-occurrence clusters appeared linked to parvovirus B19, influenza, CMV and Epstein-Barr virus. An association between a missense DCLRE1C variant and V-gene and J-gene trimming of TCR beta chains was found in a later genetic analysis and replicated in an independent cohort. Because some donors lacked HLA typing at each locus, the association tests relied only on the typed subset. While some public TCRs were present in many individuals, most TCR sequences turned up only very rarely across donors. Sequencing depth was assumed to be roughly uniform across donors in the presence/absence analyses, though that assumption may not hold. In an earlier analysis of a few hundred of the donors, most TCR beta V segments were observed in productive rearrangements about 90% or about 30% of the time, broadly matching IMGT annotations. A later analysis found that HLA-associated TCR beta chains were more clonally expanded and had lower generation probabilities than equally common non-associated chains. The earlier analysis of some 540 of the donors excluded approximately 17 rarely observed V segments, including chromosome 9 orphons, because counts were too low. A group of highly shared sequence variants was considered likely to be a technical artifact of the sequencing pipeline. In vitro tests confirmed that three of the cytomegalovirus-associated TCR beta chains recognize cytomegalovirus antigens. Immune exposure information for the cohort was limited to CMV serostatus. A later analysis found that TCR association rates varied across HLA loci, with DRB1 alleles showing the most associated TCRs and HLA-C alleles the fewest.

The library was generated by the immunoSEQ multiplex PCR assay. The multiplex PCR relied on a mix of 60 forward primers for TCR Vbeta segments and 13 reverse primers for TCR Jbeta segments. Amplification of the CDR3 region of rearranged TCR beta genes was performed with a multiplex PCR assay on genomic DNA. Amplified TCR beta libraries were sequenced as 87-base-pair reads on the Illumina HiSeq System. In the original analysis: A later analysis counted about 76 million unique TCR beta chains across the 550 to 700 repertoires, and 9 million to 14 million of these chains were shared by at least two donors. Raw reads were error-corrected and collapsed into unique sequences by a nearest-neighbor algorithm in which closely related sequences were merged to remove PCR and sequencing errors. Alignment of CDR3 sequences to IMGT reference sequences was used to assign V, D and J gene segments. For a sequence to be retained, a match of at least six nucleotides was required to both a V gene segment and a J gene segment. Rearrangements were classified as productive when the CDR3 lacked stop codons and remained in frame with V and J, and all other rearrangements were classified as non-productive. Following IMGT convention, CDR3 was defined as the stretch from the second conserved V-encoded cysteine to the conserved J-encoded phenylalanine. The earlier analysis of a few hundred of the donors excluded any sequence lacking an unambiguous match to a single V gene segment. In an earlier analysis of around 590 of the donors, a V segment was called functional when productive rearrangements were above 56.7%, and segregating when the standard deviation between donors exceeded 5%. A statistical classification framework was built for diagnosing cytomegalovirus status from the catalog of TCR beta chain sequences. A later analysis assigned V and J genes by comparing TCR nucleotide sequences with IMGT/GENE-DB human TR gene sequences. The TCRdist pipeline was used in a later analysis to assign CDR3 sequences and most-parsimonious VDJ recombination scenarios. In a later analysis, each TCR beta chain was defined by its CDR3 amino acid sequence together with its V-gene family, and reads lacking a unique V-gene family were excluded. In a later analysis, some 600 highly shared, low-generation-probability nucleotide sequences were removed to address suspected cross-contamination and a sequencing artifact. In a later analysis, a clonal expansion index was calculated for each public chain from normalized within-repertoire ranks of inferred template counts. In a later analysis, generation probabilities were computed using a VDJ recombination model fitted to out-of-frame rearrangements, and the results were checked against IGoR. In a later analysis, TCR-TCR, TCR-HLA and TCR-CMV co-occurrence was scored with hypergeometric tests, and a repertoire-size bias correction was applied to TCR pairs. To estimate false discovery rates, a later analysis permuted the HLA or CMV assignments 20 times. A later analysis grouped co-occurring TCRs with DBSCAN, adding TCRdist sequence similarity when clustering within HLA-allele-positive subsets. Repertoires with fewer than 30,000 or more than 120,000 public chains were left out of co-occurrence clustering, as were a few repertoires with anomalous nucleotide sharing. Here the immuneACCESS table is served through TCRdb, limited to in-frame sequences with V and J called. Missing clones are a known gap in these copies; in checked studies unresolved V genes cover under half, and the rest lacks a known reason. The DNA was the basis for D and trimming; V, J and clone size are from that table. The sample data list 150,000 to 200,000 clones, and 82% of these were observed just once. About 1.6% of the sample is held by the ten biggest clonotypes.

In total, 630 or so healthy bone marrow donors made up the cohort. Cohort members were all nominally healthy when sampled, although unrecorded immune exposures were likely present. The donor tested CMV seropositive and was one of the 289 seropositive cohort members. Each donor provided a peripheral blood sample, and peripheral blood mononuclear cells were used for TCR beta sequencing. The Qiagen DNeasy Blood Extraction Kit was used to extract genomic DNA from the blood cell samples. The source of this sequence is a girl aged 5 to 17 in good health and CMV-seropositive. Sequenced: PBMCs.

The CDR3 reads CASSLPGRRAFF. The DNA sequence is given as TGTGCCAGCAGCTTGCCGGGGAGGAGGGCTTTCTTT. The V and J genes are TRBV28 and TRBJ1-1, with the identity of the D gene unclear. V is reduced by 6 bases and J by 11 bases, leaving a spacing of 16 bases between them. The germline V gene provides CDR1 MDHEN and CDR2 SYDVKM. CDR3 length: 12 amino acids, cysteine to phenylalanine. CDR3 DNA only is kept here, 36 bases in frame from base 1.